This T cell receptor beta chain originates from a study of blood T cell repertoires in COVID-19. The J segment lost 0 bases and the V segment lost 1 base, leaving 11 bases of the junction unmatched. CDR1 MGHRA and CDR2 YSYEKL come from the germline V gene. The CDR3 is made up of 18 amino acids. The data were produced by immunoSEQ multiplex PCR, yet TCRdb's version contains in-frame clones alone and is incomplete. The sample carries roughly 100,000 clones, around nine tenths recorded once. The chain combines TRBV4-1 with TRBJ1-1; 7 bases are a match to TRBD1. This TCR was recovered from a man aged 50-59 years with active COVID-19. The sequencing sample was made of peripheral blood. The CDR3 sequence is CASSQAGTNRGMNTEAFF. In DNA, the CDR3 is TGCGCCAGCAGCCAAGCCGGGACCAACAGGGGCATGAACACTGAAGCTTTCTTT.